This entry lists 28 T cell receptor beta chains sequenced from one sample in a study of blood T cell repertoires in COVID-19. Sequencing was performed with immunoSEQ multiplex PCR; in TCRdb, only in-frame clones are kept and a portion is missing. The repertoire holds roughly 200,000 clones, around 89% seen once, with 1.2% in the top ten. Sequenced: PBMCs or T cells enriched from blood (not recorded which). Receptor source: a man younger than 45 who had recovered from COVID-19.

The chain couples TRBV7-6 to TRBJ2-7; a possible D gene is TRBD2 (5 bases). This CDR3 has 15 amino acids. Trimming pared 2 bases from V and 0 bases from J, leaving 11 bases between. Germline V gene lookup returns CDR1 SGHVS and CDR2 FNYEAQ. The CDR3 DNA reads TGTGCCAGCAGCTTAAGGTCTAGCTCCTCCTACGAGCAGTACTTC. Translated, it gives CASSLRSSSSYEQYF.

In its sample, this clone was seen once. CDR3 in DNA: TGTGCCAGTAGTAAAGAGACAGGGGTGGGATCACCCCTCCACTTT. It encodes CASSKETGVGSPLHF. This chain joins TRBV19 and TRBJ1-6, with 8 bases aligning to TRBD1. With V trimmed by 4 bases and J by 10 bases, 9 bases remained unmatched. Per germline, CDR1 LNHDA and CDR2 SQIVND (reference sequence). There are 15 residues in the CDR3.

The CDR3 loop reads CASSLDVQGNTEAFF. CDR3 DNA: TGTGCCAGCAGCTTGGACGTACAGGGTAACACTGAAGCTTTCTTT. The chain has TRBV11-1 and TRBJ1-1, with D maybe TRBD1 (6 bases). This CDR3 region has 15 residues. CDR1 and CDR2 (germline): SGHAT, FQDESV (reference sequence). Between the trimmed V and J ends, which lost 3 bases and 2 bases, there was a span of 13 bases.

CDR3 region: CSVEGETGLVANYGYTF. The CDR3 DNA reads TGCAGCGTTGAAGGGGAGACAGGGCTAGTCGCCAACTATGGCTACACCTTC. The V gene is TRBV29-1, the J gene TRBJ1-2, with 7 bases identical to TRBD1. V was clipped by 1 base and J by 2 bases; unmatched bases: 13. The CDR3 totals 17 residues. CDR1 and CDR2 (germline): SQVTM, ANQGSEA.

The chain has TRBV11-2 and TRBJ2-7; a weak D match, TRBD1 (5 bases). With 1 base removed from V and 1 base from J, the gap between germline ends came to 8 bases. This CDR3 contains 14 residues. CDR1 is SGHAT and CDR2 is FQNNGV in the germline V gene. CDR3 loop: CASSLVQGSYEQYF. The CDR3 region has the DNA TGTGCCAGCAGCTTAGTTCAGGGATCCTACGAGCAGTACTTC.

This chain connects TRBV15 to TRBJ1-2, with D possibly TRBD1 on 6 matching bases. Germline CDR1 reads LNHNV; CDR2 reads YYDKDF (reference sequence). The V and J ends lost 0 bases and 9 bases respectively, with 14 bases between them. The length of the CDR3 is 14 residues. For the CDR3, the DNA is TGTGCCACCAGCAGAGATCGCAGGGGCTCAAGCTACACCTTC. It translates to CATSRDRRGSSYTF.

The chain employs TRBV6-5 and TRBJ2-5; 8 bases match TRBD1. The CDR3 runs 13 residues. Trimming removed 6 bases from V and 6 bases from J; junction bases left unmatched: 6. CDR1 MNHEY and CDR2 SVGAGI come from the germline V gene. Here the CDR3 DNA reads TGTGCCAGCAGGAGAGGACAGGGAAAGACCCAGTACTTC. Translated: CASRRGQGKTQYF.

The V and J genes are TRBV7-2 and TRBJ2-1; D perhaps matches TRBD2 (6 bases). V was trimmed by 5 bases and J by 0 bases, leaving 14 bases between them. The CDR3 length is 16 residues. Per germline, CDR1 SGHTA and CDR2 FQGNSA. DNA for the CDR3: TGTGCCAGCAGCATCGACCGGGACTTCTCCTACAATGAGCAGTTCTTC. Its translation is CASSIDRDFSYNEQFF.

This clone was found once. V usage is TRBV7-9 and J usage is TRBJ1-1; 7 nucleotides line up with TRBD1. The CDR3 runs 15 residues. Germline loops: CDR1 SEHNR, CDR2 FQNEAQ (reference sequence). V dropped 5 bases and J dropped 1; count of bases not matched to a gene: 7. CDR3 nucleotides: TGTGCCAGCAGCACCCACAGGGGTGGGAACACTGAAGCTTTCTTT. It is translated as CASSTHRGGNTEAFF.

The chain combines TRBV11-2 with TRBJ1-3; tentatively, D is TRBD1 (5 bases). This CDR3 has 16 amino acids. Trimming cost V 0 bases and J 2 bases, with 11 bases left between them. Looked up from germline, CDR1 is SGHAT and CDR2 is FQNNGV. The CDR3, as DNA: TGTGCCAGCAGCTTAGATCCTGGGACTCCTGGAAACACCATATATTTT. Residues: CASSLDPGTPGNTIYF.

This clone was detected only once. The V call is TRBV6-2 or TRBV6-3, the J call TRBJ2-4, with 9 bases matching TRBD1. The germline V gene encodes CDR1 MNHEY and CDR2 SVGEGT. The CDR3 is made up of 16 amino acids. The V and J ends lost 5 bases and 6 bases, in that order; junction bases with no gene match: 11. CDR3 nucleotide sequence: TGTGCCAGCAGTAAACCGGGACAGGGTTTAACAAACATTCAGTACTTC. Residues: CASSKPGQGLTNIQYF.

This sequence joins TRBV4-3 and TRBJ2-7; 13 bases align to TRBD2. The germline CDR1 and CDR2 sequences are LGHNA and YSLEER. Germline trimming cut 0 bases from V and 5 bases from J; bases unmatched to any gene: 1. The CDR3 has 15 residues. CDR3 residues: CASSQDGLAGDEQYF. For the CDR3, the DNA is TGCGCCAGCAGCCAAGACGGACTAGCGGGAGACGAGCAGTACTTC.

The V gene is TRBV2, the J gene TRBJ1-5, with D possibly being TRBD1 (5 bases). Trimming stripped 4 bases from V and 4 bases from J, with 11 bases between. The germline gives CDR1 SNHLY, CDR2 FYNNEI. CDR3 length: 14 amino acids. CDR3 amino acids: CASSGQNRNQPQHF. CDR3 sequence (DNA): TGTGCCAGCAGTGGACAGAATAGGAATCAGCCCCAGCATTTT.

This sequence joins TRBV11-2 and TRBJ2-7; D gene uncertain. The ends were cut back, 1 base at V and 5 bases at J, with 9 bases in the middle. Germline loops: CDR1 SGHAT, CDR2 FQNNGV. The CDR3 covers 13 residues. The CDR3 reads CASSLVFADEQYF. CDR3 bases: TGTGCCAGCAGCTTAGTTTTTGCGGACGAGCAGTACTTC.

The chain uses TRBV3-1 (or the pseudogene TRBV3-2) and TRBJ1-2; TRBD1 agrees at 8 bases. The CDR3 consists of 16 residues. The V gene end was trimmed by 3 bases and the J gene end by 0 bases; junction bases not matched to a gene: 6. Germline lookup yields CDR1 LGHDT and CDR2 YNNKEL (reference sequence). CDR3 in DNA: TGTGCCAGCAGCCATAGGACAGGGACTACTAACTATGGCTACACCTTC. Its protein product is CASSHRTGTTNYGYTF.

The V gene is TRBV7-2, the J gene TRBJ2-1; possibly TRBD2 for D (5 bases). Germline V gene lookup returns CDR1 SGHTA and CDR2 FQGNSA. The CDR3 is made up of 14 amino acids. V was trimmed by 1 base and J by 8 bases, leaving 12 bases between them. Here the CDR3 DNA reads TGTGCCAGCAGCTTAGTAGGACTTGCGGATGAGCAGTTCTTC. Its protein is CASSLVGLADEQFF.

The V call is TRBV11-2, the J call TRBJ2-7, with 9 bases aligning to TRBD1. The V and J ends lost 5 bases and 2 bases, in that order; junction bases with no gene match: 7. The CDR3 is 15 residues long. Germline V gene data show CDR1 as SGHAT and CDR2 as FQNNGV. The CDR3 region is CASSPVGQGTYEQYF. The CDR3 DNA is TGTGCCAGCAGCCCAGTGGGACAGGGAACCTACGAGCAGTACTTC.

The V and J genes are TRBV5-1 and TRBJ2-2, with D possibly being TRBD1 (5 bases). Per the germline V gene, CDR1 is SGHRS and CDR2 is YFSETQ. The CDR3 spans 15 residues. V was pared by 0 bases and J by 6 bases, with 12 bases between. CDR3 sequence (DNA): TGCGCCAGCAGCTTGGCCACAGGCTCCTCCGGGGAGCTGTTTTTT. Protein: CASSLATGSSGELFF. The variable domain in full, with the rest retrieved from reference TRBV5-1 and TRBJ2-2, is KAGVTQTPRYLIKTRGQQVTLSCSPISGHRSVSWYQQTPGQGLQFLFEYFSETQRNKGNFPGRFSGRQFSNSRSEMNVSTLELGDSALYLCASSLATGSSGELFFGEGSRLTVL.

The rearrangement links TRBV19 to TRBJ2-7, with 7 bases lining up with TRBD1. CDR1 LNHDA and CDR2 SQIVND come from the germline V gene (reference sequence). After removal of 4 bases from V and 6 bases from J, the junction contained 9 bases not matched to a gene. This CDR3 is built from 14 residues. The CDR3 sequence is CASSKTGQRTEQYF. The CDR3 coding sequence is TGTGCCAGTAGTAAAACGGGACAGCGGACCGAGCAGTACTTC.

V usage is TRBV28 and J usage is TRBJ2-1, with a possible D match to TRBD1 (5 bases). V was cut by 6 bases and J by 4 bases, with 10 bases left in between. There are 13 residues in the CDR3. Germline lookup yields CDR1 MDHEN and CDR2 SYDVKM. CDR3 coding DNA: TGTGCCAGCAGCTTCGGACAATACAATGAGCAGTTCTTC. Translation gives CASSFGQYNEQFF.

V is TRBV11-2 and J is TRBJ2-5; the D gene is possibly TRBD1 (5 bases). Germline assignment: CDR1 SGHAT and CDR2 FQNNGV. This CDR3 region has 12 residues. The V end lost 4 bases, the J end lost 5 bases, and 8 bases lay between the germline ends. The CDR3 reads CASSSNRETQYF. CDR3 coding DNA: TGTGCCAGCAGCTCCAACAGGGAGACCCAGTACTTC.

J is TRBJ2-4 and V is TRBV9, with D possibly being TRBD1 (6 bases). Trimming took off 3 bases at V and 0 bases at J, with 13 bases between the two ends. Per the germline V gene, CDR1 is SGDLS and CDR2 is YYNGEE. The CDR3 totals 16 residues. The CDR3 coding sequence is TGTGCCAGCAGCGGGGGACAAACTATAGCCAAAAACATTCAGTACTTC. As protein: CASSGGQTIAKNIQYF.

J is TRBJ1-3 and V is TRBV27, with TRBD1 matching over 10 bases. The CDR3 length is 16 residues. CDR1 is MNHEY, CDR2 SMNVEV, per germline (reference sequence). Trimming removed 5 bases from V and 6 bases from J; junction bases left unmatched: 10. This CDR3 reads CASSQSGTGVENTIYF. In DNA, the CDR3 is TGTGCCAGCAGTCAGTCCGGGACAGGGGTCGAAAACACCATATATTTT.

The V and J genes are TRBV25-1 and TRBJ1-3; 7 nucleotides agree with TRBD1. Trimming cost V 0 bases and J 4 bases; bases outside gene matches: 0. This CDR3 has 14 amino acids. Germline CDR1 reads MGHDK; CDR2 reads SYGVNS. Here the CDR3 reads CASSEYRGGNTIYF. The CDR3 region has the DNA TGTGCCAGCAGTGAATACAGGGGGGGAAACACCATATATTTT.

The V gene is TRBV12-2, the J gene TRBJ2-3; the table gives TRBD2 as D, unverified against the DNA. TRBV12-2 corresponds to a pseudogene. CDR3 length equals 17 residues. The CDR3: CASRCLLAATQTDTQYF. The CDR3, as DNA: TGTGCAAGTCGCTGCCTTCTAGCGGCCACGCAAACAGATACGCAGTATTTT.

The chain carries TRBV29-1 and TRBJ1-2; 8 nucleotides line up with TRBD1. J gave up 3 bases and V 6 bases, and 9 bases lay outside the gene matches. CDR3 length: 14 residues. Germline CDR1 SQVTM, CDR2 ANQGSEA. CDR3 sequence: CSVESQGAHYGYTF. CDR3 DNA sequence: TGCAGCGTAGAAAGCCAGGGGGCCCACTATGGCTACACCTTC.

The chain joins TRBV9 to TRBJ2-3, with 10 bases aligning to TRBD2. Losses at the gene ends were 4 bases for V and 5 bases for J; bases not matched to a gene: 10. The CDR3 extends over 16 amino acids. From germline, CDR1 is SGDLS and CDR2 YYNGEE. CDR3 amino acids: CASSTLAGGPLDTQYF. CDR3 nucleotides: TGTGCCAGCAGCACCTTAGCGGGGGGCCCTTTAGATACGCAGTATTTT.

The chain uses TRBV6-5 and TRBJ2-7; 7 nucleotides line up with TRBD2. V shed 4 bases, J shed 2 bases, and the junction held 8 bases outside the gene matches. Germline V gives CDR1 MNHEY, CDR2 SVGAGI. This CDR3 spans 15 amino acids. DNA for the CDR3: TGTGCCAGCAGTTGGGGGGGGGTACCGCCCTACGAGCAGTACTTC. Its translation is CASSWGGVPPYEQYF.